The 26 T cell receptor beta chains given below trace back to one sample, sequenced in a study of OX40 agonist ivuxolimab in advanced cancers. Repertoires were generated with immunoSEQ multiplex PCR, while TCRdb's copy carries only in-frame clones and drops some. The table includes fewer than 25,000 clones, around 67% detected once. The sample was CD4+ or CD8+ T cells sorted from blood, taken in a trial of the OX40 agonist ivuxolimab. The receptor source for this set is an adult with an advanced solid tumor such as melanoma, head and neck, liver or kidney cancer.

The chain has TRBV11-2 and TRBJ1-1; no firm D call. Germline V lookup: CDR1 SGHAT, CDR2 FQNNGV. Trimming took off 3 bases at V and 5 bases at J, with 13 bases between the two ends. This CDR3 contains 14 residues. CDR3 in DNA: TGTGCCAGCAGCTTTAGGGTGGTCCATACTGAAGCTTTCTTT. It is translated as CASSFRVVHTEAFF.

V gene TRBV7-9 combines with J gene TRBJ2-1; D call uncertain. The CDR3 is 17 residues long. Between the trimmed V and J ends, which lost 2 bases and 0 bases, there was a span of 14 bases. Germline CDR1 and CDR2: SEHNR and FQNEAQ (reference sequence). The DNA of the CDR3 is TGTGCCAGCAGCTTAACAGTCAAAAAGAGCTCCTACAATGAGCAGTTCTTC. The encoded protein is CASSLTVKKSSYNEQFF.

This clone appeared a single time. This rearrangement joins TRBV4-3 to TRBJ2-1; the D call may be TRBD1 or TRBD2 (7 bases each). V lost 2 bases, J lost 8 bases, and 19 bases lay in between. The CDR3 has 16 residues. Germline values: CDR1 LGHNA, CDR2 YSLEER. CDR3 amino acids: CASSQFPQGGWDEQFF. The CDR3 DNA sequence: TGCGCCAGCAGCCAATTCCCGCAGGGGGGGTGGGATGAGCAGTTCTTC.

The chain has TRBV28 and TRBJ2-5; possible D gene TRBD1, 6 bases. The CDR3 is 15 amino acids. Trimming stripped 6 bases from V and 0 bases from J, with 14 bases between. In germline, CDR1 is MDHEN, CDR2 SYDVKM. The CDR3 reads CASRTEDRYQETQYF. The CDR3 DNA reads as TGTGCCAGCAGGACCGAAGACAGGTACCAAGAGACCCAGTACTTC.

This clone has more than one count but fewer than ten. V is TRBV19 and J is TRBJ2-7; 8 bases fit TRBD1. The CDR3 is made up of 16 amino acids. V dropped 8 bases and J dropped 6; count of bases not matched to a gene: 18. CDR1 is LNHDA, CDR2 SQIVND, per germline (reference sequence). Here the CDR3 DNA reads TGTGCCAGTTCCCAGGAGTATTGGCAGGGGGCTGGCGAGCAGTACTTC. It codes for CASSQEYWQGAGEQYF.

This chain uses TRBV5-1 with TRBJ2-7; 9 nucleotides match TRBD1. Germline lookup yields CDR1 SGHRS and CDR2 YFSETQ. J gave up 2 bases and V 4 bases, and 7 bases lay outside the gene matches. The CDR3 runs to 15 residues. The CDR3 reads CASSLTGTGPYEQYF. The CDR3, as DNA: TGCGCCAGCAGCCTCACCGGGACAGGGCCCTACGAGCAGTACTTC.

The CDR3 nucleotides read TGCGCCAGCAGCCAAGATAGCCTCGACAGCTCTGGAAACACCATATATTTT. Translating it yields CASSQDSLDSSGNTIYF. The chain uses TRBV4-1 and TRBJ1-3; D possibly corresponds to TRBD1 (5 bases). The V end was cut by 0 bases, the J end by 0 bases, with 12 bases between. CDR3 length equals 17 residues. CDR1 and CDR2 (germline): MGHRA, YSYEKL.

The chain uses TRBV5-6 and TRBJ2-1; 8 bases match TRBD1. The CDR3 is 12 amino acids. Trimming at V came to 8 bases and at J to 7 bases, leaving 5 bases not matched to a gene. CDR1 is SGHDT and CDR2 is YYEEEE in the germline V gene. CDR3 in DNA: TGTGCCAGTCGGACAGGGCCGAATGAGCAGTTCTTC. Residues: CASRTGPNEQFF.

The V gene is TRBV5-1, the J gene TRBJ1-2, with D unresolved. V was shortened by 4 bases and J by 5 bases, with 9 bases between the two germline ends. CDR3 size: 12 residues. From germline, CDR1 is SGHRS and CDR2 YFSETQ. The CDR3: CASSLDYYGYTF. The DNA of the CDR3 is TGCGCCAGCAGCCTAGACTATTATGGCTACACCTTC.

V gene TRBV7-9 combines with J gene TRBJ2-7; tentative D call: TRBD1 (5 bases). CDR1 and CDR2 (germline): SEHNR, FQNEAQ (reference sequence). The CDR3 has 15 amino acids. Trimming stripped 3 bases from V and 5 bases from J, with 17 bases between. The CDR3 region is CASSLPQGELDEQYF. CDR3 sequence (DNA): TGTGCCAGCAGCTTGCCGCAGGGTGAGTTAGACGAGCAGTACTTC.

The CDR3 bases are TGTGCCAGCTCACCGGTGGGGGGCTACACTGAAGCTTTCTTT. Amino acid sequence: CASSPVGGYTEAFF. This chain links TRBV18 with TRBJ1-1; tentative D call: TRBD1 (6 bases). The CDR3 runs to 14 residues. V was cut by 3 bases and J by 3 bases, with 11 bases left in between. Germline V gene data show CDR1 as KGHSH and CDR2 as LQKENI.

The chain employs TRBV7-2 and TRBJ2-6; D possibly uses TRBD1 or TRBD2 (6 bases each). Trimming took 3 bases from V and 0 from J, leaving 12 bases between them. The CDR3 runs to 17 residues. From germline, CDR1 is SGHTA and CDR2 FQGNSA. For the CDR3, the DNA is TGTGCCAGCAGCTTCGAGGGGGGAATCTCTGGGGCCAACGTCCTGACTTTC. This sequence encodes CASSFEGGISGANVLTF.

The chain joins TRBV6-5 to TRBJ2-7; no clear D. Germline CDR1 is MNHEY and CDR2 is SVGAGI. The V end was cut by 0 bases, the J end by 4 bases, with 7 bases between. The length of the CDR3 is 13 residues. CDR3 in amino acids: CASSYSSRYEQYF. The CDR3 nucleotides are TGTGCCAGCAGTTACTCGAGCAGGTACGAGCAGTACTTC.

This rearrangement joins TRBV28 to TRBJ2-5; 13 nucleotides align to TRBD2. The germline V gene has CDR1 MDHEN and CDR2 SYDVKM. This CDR3 has 16 amino acids. J lost 4 bases, V lost 5 bases, and 7 bases had no gene match. As DNA, the CDR3 is TGTGCCAGCAGTCCCATGGGACTAGCGGGGAGAGAGACCCAGTACTTC. This encodes CASSPMGLAGRETQYF.

This clone was seen more than once but under ten times. The chain links TRBV6-5 to TRBJ1-4, with D unresolved. The CDR3 spans 12 residues. V was trimmed by 0 bases and J by 8 bases, leaving 4 bases between them. CDR1 and CDR2 (germline): MNHEY, SVGAGI. The CDR3 region is CASSYSGEKLFF. CDR3 in DNA: TGTGCCAGCAGTTACTCTGGAGAAAAACTGTTTTTT.

The CDR3: CASSLEGAVRGDEQFF. CDR3 nucleotides: TGTGCCAGCAGTTTAGAAGGAGCCGTCCGCGGGGATGAGCAGTTCTTC. This sequence joins TRBV28 and TRBJ2-1; D may be TRBD2 (6 bases). V lost 2 bases and J lost 8, with 19 bases in between. CDR3 length: 16 residues. CDR1 and CDR2 from the germline V gene are MDHEN and SYDVKM. The full variable domain, its missing parts supplied by reference TRBV28 and TRBJ2-1, is DVKVTQSSRYLVKRTGEKVFLECVQDMDHENMFWYRQDPGLGLRLIYFSYDVKMKEKGDIPEGYSVSREKKERFSLILESASTNQTSMYLCASSLEGAVRGDEQFFGPGTRLTVL.

This clone was counted a few times. V usage is TRBV4-3 and J usage is TRBJ2-3; a weak D match, TRBD2 (6 bases). Trimming left V 0 bases short and J 4 bases short, with 11 bases between. Looked up from germline, CDR1 is LGHNA and CDR2 is YSLEER. This CDR3 has 15 residues. The CDR3 loop is CASSQDAGIADTQYF. The DNA of the CDR3 is TGCGCCAGCAGCCAAGACGCGGGGATCGCAGATACGCAGTATTTT.

This chain links TRBV28 with TRBJ1-5; 11 bases line up with TRBD1. V trimming: 4 bases; J trimming: 7 bases; junction bases outside the gene matches: 6. The CDR3 loop spans 15 amino acids. Germline CDR1 MDHEN, CDR2 SYDVKM. The CDR3 spells CASSSGTGGSQPQHF. CDR3 DNA: TGTGCCAGCAGTTCCGGGACAGGGGGAAGCCAGCCCCAGCATTTT. The whole variable domain, filled in from reference TRBV28 and TRBJ1-5, reads DVKVTQSSRYLVKRTGEKVFLECVQDMDHENMFWYRQDPGLGLRLIYFSYDVKMKEKGDIPEGYSVSREKKERFSLILESASTNQTSMYLCASSSGTGGSQPQHFGDGTRLSIL.

The table lists this clone with a few counts. The rearrangement joins TRBV9 to TRBJ2-6, with 7 bases aligning to TRBD2. After removal of 10 bases from V and 1 base from J, the junction contained 5 bases not matched to a gene. CDR1 and CDR2 (germline): SGDLS, YYNGEE. The CDR3 is 14 amino acids. In DNA, the CDR3 is TGTGCCTCAGAGCGGGGTTCTGGGGCCAACGTCCTGACTTTC. This gives the protein CASERGSGANVLTF.

CDR3 nucleotide sequence: TGTGCCAGCAGTGAAGTCGACGGCAGAAACACCGGGGAGCTGTTTTTT. Its translation: CASSEVDGRNTGELFF. V and J are TRBV2 and TRBJ2-2, with unresolved D. Per the germline V gene, CDR1 is SNHLY and CDR2 is FYNNEI. The V end was cut by 1 base, the J end by 2 bases, with 11 bases between. This CDR3 contains 16 residues.

The rearrangement joins TRBV7-6 to TRBJ2-3; weak D call: TRBD1 (6 bases). CDR3 length: 14 residues. Germline V gives CDR1 SGHVS, CDR2 FNYEAQ. V lost 6 bases and J lost 1, with 11 bases in between. CDR3 in amino acids: CASSREGGTDTQYF. The CDR3 DNA sequence: TGTGCCAGCAGTAGAGAGGGGGGCACAGATACGCAGTATTTT.

The chain combines TRBV6-1 with TRBJ2-7, with D perhaps TRBD1 (6 bases). The V and J ends lost 4 bases and 5 bases respectively, with 15 bases between them. Per germline, CDR1 MNHNS and CDR2 SASEGT. The CDR3 is 14 amino acids. The CDR3 bases are TGTGCCAGCAGTGTCGTACAGGGAGTACACGAGCAGTACTTC. Protein: CASSVVQGVHEQYF.

The rearrangement uses TRBV9 and TRBJ1-2, with D possibly being TRBD1 (6 bases). V dropped 0 bases and J dropped 0 bases, with 9 bases sitting between them. CDR3 length: 15 amino acids. Germline CDR1 and CDR2: SGDLS and YYNGEE. As DNA, the CDR3 is TGTGCCAGCAGCGTAGGGACAGTAGCTAACTATGGCTACACCTTC. Encoded protein: CASSVGTVANYGYTF.

The chain carries TRBV27 and TRBJ2-6; perhaps D is TRBD1 or TRBD2 (5 bases each). This CDR3 has 14 amino acids. Germline CDR1 and CDR2: MNHEY and SMNVEV (reference sequence). The ends were cut back, 5 bases at V and 0 bases at J, with 5 bases in the middle. In DNA, the CDR3 is TGTGCCAGCAGTGGGGGCTCTGGGGCCAACGTCCTGACTTTC. This gives the protein CASSGGSGANVLTF.

The gene calls are TRBV10-3 and TRBJ1-2; 11 bases are a match to TRBD1. Per germline, CDR1 ENHRY and CDR2 SYGVKD. Trimming removed 4 bases from V and 4 bases from J; junction bases left unmatched: 5. The CDR3 spans 15 residues. The CDR3 DNA is TGTGCCATCAGTGCGGACAGGGGGCTGGTCTATGGCTACACCTTC. Its translation: CAISADRGLVYGYTF.

This clone occurred once. The gene calls are TRBV7-9 and TRBJ1-3; TRBD1 matches at 11 bases. CDR1 is SEHNR, CDR2 FQNEAQ, per germline (reference sequence). This CDR3 spans 15 amino acids. V lost 6 bases to trimming and J lost 4 bases; unmatched junction nucleotides: 5. CDR3 region: CASSSDRGPGNTIYF. The CDR3 coding sequence is TGTGCCAGCAGTTCGGACAGGGGGCCAGGAAACACCATATATTTT.